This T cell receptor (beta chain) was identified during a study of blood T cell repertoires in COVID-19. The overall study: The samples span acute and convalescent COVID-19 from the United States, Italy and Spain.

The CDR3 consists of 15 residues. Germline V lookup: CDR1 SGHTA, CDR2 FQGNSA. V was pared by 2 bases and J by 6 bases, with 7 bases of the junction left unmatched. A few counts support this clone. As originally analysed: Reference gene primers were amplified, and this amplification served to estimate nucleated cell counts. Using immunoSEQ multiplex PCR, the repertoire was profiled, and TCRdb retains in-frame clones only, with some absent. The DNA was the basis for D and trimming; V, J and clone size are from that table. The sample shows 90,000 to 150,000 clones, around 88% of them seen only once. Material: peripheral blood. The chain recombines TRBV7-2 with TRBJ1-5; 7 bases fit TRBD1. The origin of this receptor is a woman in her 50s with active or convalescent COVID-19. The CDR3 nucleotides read TGTGCCAGCAGCTTAACAGGGGAGGAAGGTCAGCCCCAGCATTTT. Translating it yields CASSLTGEEGQPQHF.